This is a list of T cell receptor beta chains from one sample in a study of T cell responses to AZD1222 COVID-19 vaccine. Sequenced by immunoSEQ multiplex PCR; TCRdb stores in-frame clones only, minus some. The table lists some 130,000 clones, roughly 90% of them singletons. Sequences were derived from peripheral blood, sampled on day 0 of AZD1222 vaccination. The receptor source for this set is an adult in good health. The CDR3 runs from the conserved cysteine through the conserved F or W. A D gene is named only where the DNA matches it firmly. Size tells how often a clone was seen (once, few, many) or the class of an expanded clone, and some rows leave it out.

>TRBV5-1|TRBJ2-7|.|.
CASTIGDTDNYEQYF
TGCGCCAGCACCATTGGCGACACTGACAACTACGAGCAGTACTTC
>TRBV5-1|TRBJ2-7|.|TRBD2
CASSLAGGFHEQYF
TGCGCCAGCAGCTTGGCCGGGGGGTTCCACGAGCAGTACTTC
>TRBV6-5|TRBJ1-1|once|TRBD1
CASSRGQQNTEAFF
TGTGCCAGCAGTCGGGGACAGCAGAACACTGAAGCTTTCTTT
>TRBV12-3/TRBV12-4|TRBJ2-7|.|.
CASSSPGEQYF
TGTGCCAGCAGCTCTCCTGGCGAGCAGTACTTC
>TRBV7-3|TRBJ1-1|.|.
CASSFGPSSEAFF
TGTGCCAGCAGCTTCGGACCTTCCTCTGAAGCTTTCTTT
>TRBV7-9|TRBJ2-2|.|.
CASSSRSGRRGTGELFF
TGTGCCAGCAGCTCCCGGTCAGGGAGGAGGGGTACCGGGGAGCTGTTTTTT
>TRBV5-1|TRBJ1-1|.|.
CASSLLGTEAFF
TGCGCCAGCAGCTTGTTGGGTACTGAAGCTTTCTTT
>TRBV11-2|TRBJ2-7|.|.
CASSLEGLGVYEQYF
TGTGCCAGCAGCTTAGAAGGGCTAGGCGTCTACGAGCAGTACTTC
>TRBV7-8|TRBJ2-1|.|TRBD2
CASSIPTSGLYNEQFF
TGTGCCAGCAGCATACCGACTAGCGGGCTCTACAATGAGCAGTTCTTC
>TRBV28|TRBJ1-1|.|.
CASSPNGSGNTEAFF
TGTGCCAGCAGCCCCAATGGCTCGGGGAACACTGAAGCTTTCTTT
>TRBV18|TRBJ1-2|.|TRBD1
CASSPGRGIDGYTF
TGTGCCAGCTCACCAGGCAGGGGGATCGATGGCTACACCTTC
>TRBV30|TRBJ2-7|.|TRBD2
CAWSWGGFSYEQYF
TGTGCCTGGAGTTGGGGGGGATTCTCCTACGAGCAGTACTTC
>TRBV7-2|TRBJ1-2|.|.
CASSLAVGRNYGYTF
TGTGCCAGCAGCTTAGCGGTCGGCCGTAACTATGGCTACACCTTC
>TRBV7-3|TRBJ1-2|.|TRBD1
CASSSPGQRGGGYTF
TGTGCCAGCAGCTCTCCGGGACAGCGGGGTGGTGGCTACACCTTC
>TRBV11-2|TRBJ1-1|.|TRBD1
CASSWDRGDTEAFF
TGTGCCAGCAGCTGGGACAGGGGGGACACTGAAGCTTTCTTT
>TRBV3-1/TRBV3-2|TRBJ2-1|.|.
CASSPRSREQFF
TGTGCCAGCAGCCCTAGATCCAGGGAGCAGTTCTTC
>TRBV6-5|TRBJ1-2|.|TRBD1
CASRLHRGDYGYTF
TGTGCCAGCAGACTCCACAGGGGTGACTATGGCTACACCTTC
>TRBV9|TRBJ1-5|.|.
CASSVAPSQPQHF
TGTGCCAGCAGCGTAGCTCCGAGTCAGCCCCAGCATTTT
>TRBV4-1|TRBJ1-2|.|.
CASSQDEGVRGYTF
TGCGCCAGCAGCCAAGATGAGGGGGTGAGGGGCTACACCTTC
>TRBV5-1|TRBJ2-3|.|TRBD1
CASSLTGGSTDTQYF
TGCGCCAGCAGTCTCACAGGGGGCAGCACAGATACGCAGTATTTT
>TRBV5-1|TRBJ2-2|.|.
CASSTPGASLANTGELFF
TGCGCCAGCAGTACGCCAGGGGCCTCCCTCGCGAACACCGGGGAGCTGTTTTTT
>TRBV19|TRBJ2-1|.|TRBD2
CASSIMASGTYNEQFF
TGTGCCAGTAGTATAATGGCTAGCGGCACCTACAATGAGCAGTTCTTC
>TRBV5-1|TRBJ1-1|.|.
CASSLVASNTEAFF
TGCGCCAGCAGCTTGGTTGCGTCGAACACTGAAGCTTTCTTT
>TRBV4-1|TRBJ2-1|.|.
CASSQGVWGAGEQFF
TGCGCCAGCAGCCAAGGAGTATGGGGGGCGGGCGAGCAGTTCTTC
>TRBV5-5|TRBJ2-5|once|.
CASSLGLEETQYF
TGTGCCAGCAGCTTGGGGCTAGAAGAGACCCAGTACTTC
>TRBV5-5|TRBJ2-3|.|TRBD2
CASSFFSSGSADTQYF
TGTGCCAGCAGCTTTTTCAGTAGCGGGTCCGCAGATACGCAGTATTTT
>TRBV5-6|TRBJ1-1|.|TRBD1
CASSLGTGVSRNTEAFF
TGTGCCAGCAGCTTGGGTACAGGGGTTTCCCGGAACACTGAAGCTTTCTTT
>TRBV5-8|TRBJ1-1|.|TRBD1
CASRRQGGGTEAFF
TGTGCCAGCAGGCGACAGGGAGGGGGCACTGAAGCTTTCTTT
>TRBV28|TRBJ1-2|.|TRBD1
CASRTTGIGYTF
TGTGCCAGCAGAACGACAGGGATCGGCTACACCTTC
>TRBV5-1|TRBJ1-6|few|.
CASSLEGSNSPLHF
TGCGCCAGCAGCTTGGAAGGATCCAATTCACCCCTCCACTTT
>TRBV9|TRBJ2-7|.|.
CASSAHGSYEQYF
TGTGCCAGCAGCGCCCATGGAAGCTACGAGCAGTACTTC
>TRBV5-1|TRBJ2-7|.|TRBD1
CASSLTGLSSYEQYF
TGCGCCAGCAGTTTGACAGGGCTCAGCTCCTACGAGCAGTACTTC
>TRBV5-1|TRBJ1-1|.|.
CASSTLGNTEAFF
TGCGCCAGCAGCACCCTTGGAAACACTGAAGCTTTCTTT
>TRBV18|TRBJ1-1|.|.
CASSPKGGITEAFF
TGTGCCAGCTCTCCTAAGGGGGGGATCACTGAAGCTTTCTTT
>TRBV7-2|TRBJ1-1|.|TRBD1
CASSFAGTGGTEAFF
TGTGCCAGCAGCTTCGCAGGGACAGGGGGCACTGAAGCTTTCTTT
>TRBV18|TRBJ1-2|.|.
CASSPPQGYYGYTF
TGTGCCAGCTCACCACCTCAGGGCTACTATGGCTACACCTTC
>TRBV2|TRBJ2-7|.|TRBD1
CASSGPGQGVYEQYF
TGTGCCAGCAGTGGTCCGGGACAGGGGGTTTACGAGCAGTACTTC
>TRBV19|TRBJ1-1|.|TRBD1
CASFQGATEAFF
TGTGCCAGTTTTCAGGGGGCCACTGAAGCTTTCTTT
>TRBV30|TRBJ2-2|.|TRBD1
CACSRGGLTGELFF
TGTGCCTGCTCCCGAGGGGGCCTAACCGGGGAGCTGTTTTTT
>TRBV25-1|TRBJ1-2|.|TRBD1
CASRGPGQGNYGYTF
TGTGCCAGCAGAGGGCCGGGACAGGGAAACTATGGCTACACCTTC
>TRBV7-9|TRBJ1-1|.|.
CASSSTPGTEAFF
TGTGCCAGCAGCTCAACCCCGGGCACTGAAGCTTTCTTT
>TRBV11-2|TRBJ2-2|.|TRBD2
CASSFGTSGSMIGELFF
TGTGCCAGCAGCTTCGGGACTAGCGGGAGTATGATCGGGGAGCTGTTTTTT